Below, 9 T cell receptor beta chains from the same sample are listed, as sequenced in a study of cytomegalovirus exposure and HLA in healthy donors. 13 Jbeta primers and 60 Vbeta primers were used for the PCR. Assay: immunoSEQ multiplex PCR; the TCRdb copy retains only in-frame clones and omits some. This sample carries over 150,000 clones, about four fifths of them seen once, and the ten largest clones take 7.4%. Sequenced: PBMCs. These receptor sequences come from a male donor in good health and CMV-seropositive.

The gene calls are TRBV6-4 and TRBJ2-2, with TRBD1 identical over 7 bases. Trimming removed 5 bases from V and 6 bases from J; junction bases left unmatched: 9. Germline V gene sequence: CDR1 MRHNA, CDR2 SNTAGT. This CDR3 is 15 amino acids long. CDR3 in amino acids: CASSPGQVQPGELFF. In DNA, the CDR3 is TGTGCCAGCAGTCCTGGACAGGTCCAACCCGGGGAGCTGTTTTTT.

This clone was recorded only once. The chain has TRBV30 and TRBJ2-7, with unresolved D. Germline CDR1 GTSNPN, CDR2 SVGIG (reference sequence). This CDR3 comprises 12 residues. The V end lost 1 base, the J end lost 0 bases, and 4 bases lay between the germline ends. This CDR3 reads CAWSATSYEQYF. CDR3 coding DNA: TGTGCCTGGAGTGCTACCTCCTACGAGCAGTACTTC.

The J gene is TRBJ1-6, the V gene TRBV1; TRBD1 is taken as the D call from the table, unchecked against the DNA. TRBV1 is a pseudogene. CDR3 length equals 15 residues. This chain's CDR3 is CTSSQVEGARSPLHF. CDR3 DNA sequence: TGCACCAGCAGCCAAGTGGAGGGGGCCCGATCACCCCTCCACTTT.

The J gene is TRBJ2-2, the V gene TRBV7-9, with a weak D call TRBD1 (6 bases). Germline V gene lookup returns CDR1 SEHNR and CDR2 FQNEAQ (reference sequence). The CDR3 spans 17 residues. V gave up 5 bases and J gave up 3 bases, with 19 bases separating them. As DNA, the CDR3 is TGTGCCAGCAGCCCGGGTCCGGGACATTCGTACACCGGGGAGCTGTTTTTT. This encodes CASSPGPGHSYTGELFF.

The count of this clone is one. The V and J genes are TRBV9 and TRBJ2-1; 11 bases are a match to TRBD2. Trimming took 2 bases from V and 7 from J; bases not matched to a gene: 5. The CDR3 spans 15 residues. CDR1 and CDR2 (germline): SGDLS, YYNGEE. CDR3 protein: CASSVSGGAGNEQFF. For the CDR3, the DNA is TGTGCCAGCAGCGTTAGCGGGGGGGCAGGTAATGAGCAGTTCTTC.

This clone was seen a handful of times. CDR3 DNA sequence: TGCGCCAGCAGCCAAGCCCCGGGACAGAGCTACGAGCAGTACTTC. Translated, it gives CASSQAPGQSYEQYF. J is TRBJ2-7 and V is TRBV4-3; 7 bases agree with TRBD1. CDR1 and CDR2 from the germline V gene are LGHNA and YSLEER. CDR3 size: 15 residues. V trimming: 1 base; J trimming: 3 bases; junction bases outside the gene matches: 6.

The chain joins TRBV5-8 to TRBJ2-3; 10 nucleotides agree with TRBD2. V was pared by 6 bases and J by 2 bases, with 12 bases of the junction left unmatched. Per germline, CDR1 SGHTS and CDR2 YDEGEE. The length of the CDR3 is 17 residues. For the CDR3, the DNA is TGTGCCAGCAAGGTTCCCCAGCGGGGGGGTTTCACAGATACGCAGTATTTT. This translates into CASKVPQRGGFTDTQYF.

The chain combines TRBV2 with TRBJ1-5; a weak D match, TRBD1 (5 bases). The CDR3 runs 14 residues. Germline-derived CDR1 and CDR2 are SNHLY and FYNNEI. Trimming stripped 3 bases from V and 4 bases from J, with 10 bases between. The CDR3 region has the DNA TGTGCCAGCAGTGAGGGGGGGTCTAATCAGCCCCAGCATTTT. Protein: CASSEGGSNQPQHF.

The chain uses TRBV5-4 and TRBJ2-7; 7 positions match TRBD2. With V trimmed by 3 bases and J by 0 bases, 6 bases remained unmatched. The V gene's germline CDR1 is SGHNT and CDR2 YYREEE (reference sequence). The CDR3 length is 15 residues. The CDR3 sequence: CASSYSLASSYEQYF. The CDR3 DNA follows: TGTGCCAGCAGCTACTCACTAGCGTCCTCCTACGAGCAGTACTTC.